Each of the 26 T cell receptor beta chains below was sequenced from the same sample in a study of regulatory T cells in long-lasting Graves disease. Time point of the sample: persistent/refractory GD, antithyroid drugs over 5 years with positive TRAb. Generation of the TCR library employed RNA extracted from PBMCs. Relying on iRepertoire HTBI primers and Arm-PCR of CDR3 regions, the team built TCR beta libraries. MiXCR was run by TCRdb on the multiplex PCR reads, yielding one entry per CDR3 protein. This repertoire shows approximately 400,000 distinct CDR3 sequences, roughly 20% found once; its top ten account for about 29%. The sample in question was peripheral blood mononuclear cells (PBMCs), obtained when the disease was refractory, from a patient treated with antithyroid drugs. These receptors originate from a woman aged 35 to 49 with Graves disease.

In its sample, this clonotype was seen many times. The rearrangement links TRBV2 to TRBJ2-7; 9 positions match TRBD1. With V trimmed by 7 bases and J by 4 bases, 5 bases remained unmatched. Germline V lookup: CDR1 SNHLY, CDR2 FYNNEI. The CDR3 is 13 amino acids. The CDR3 coding sequence is TGTGCCAGCAAGCGGACAGGGGAATACGAGCAGTACTTC. Translation: CASKRTGEYEQYF. The complete variable domain, with remaining parts taken from reference TRBV2 and TRBJ2-7, reads EPEVTQTPSHQVTQMGQEVILRCVPISNHLYFYWYRQILGQKVEFLVSFYNNEISEKSEIFDDQFSVERPDGSNFTLKIRSTKLEDSAMYFCASKRTGEYEQYFGPGTRLTVT.

On this clonotype itself: Given the absence of the conserved phenylalanine or tryptophan at the CDR3 end, a read error is likely. The gene calls are TRBV4-1 and TRBJ1-2, with D uncertain. The germline V and J ends were trimmed by 1 base and 3 bases, with 6 bases remaining between them. Germline loops: CDR1 MGHRA, CDR2 YSYEKL. CDR3 length: 13 amino acids. CDR3 sequence: CASSQGGDYGYTI. The CDR3 nucleotides are TGCGCCAGCAGCCAAGGTGGGGACTATGGCTACACCATC.

The chain uses TRBV28 and TRBJ2-3, with a tentative D call TRBD2 (5 bases). V was trimmed by 6 bases and J by 6 bases, leaving 16 bases between them. The CDR3 has 14 amino acids. Germline CDR1 is MDHEN and CDR2 is SYDVKM. The CDR3 protein is CASSHGLGLDTQYF. The DNA for the CDR3 is TGTGCCAGCAGCCACGGACTGGGTCTTGATACGCAGTATTTT.

This clonotype was recorded many times. The genes are TRBV3-1 and TRBJ1-2, with 8 nucleotides matching TRBD1. The V segment lost 4 bases and the J segment 5 bases; nucleotides outside the gene matches: 3. The CDR3 loop spans 13 amino acids. Looked up from germline, CDR1 is LGHDT and CDR2 is YNNKEL (reference sequence). DNA for the CDR3: TGTGCCAGCAGCCTGACAGGGGATTATGGCTACACCTTC. Protein product: CASSLTGDYGYTF.

This clonotype has a single count. V gene TRBV20-1 combines with J gene TRBJ1-5; tentatively, D is TRBD1 (5 bases). CDR3 length equals 13 residues. The V end lost 3 bases, the J end lost 7 bases, and 13 bases lay between the germline ends. Germline V gives CDR1 DFQATT, CDR2 SNEGSKA (reference sequence). The CDR3 DNA reads as TGCAGTGCTAGGCCCAGGGCGGGACAGCCCCAGCATTTT. Translation: CSARPRAGQPQHF.

This clonotype was recorded a few times. The gene calls are TRBV29-1 and TRBJ1-1; 7 bases fit TRBD1. CDR1 and CDR2 from the germline V gene are SQVTM and ANQGSEA. There are 15 residues in the CDR3. V was pared by 4 bases and J by 0 bases, with 8 bases of the junction left unmatched. The CDR3 loop reads CSVGAGGGMNTEAFF. For the CDR3, the DNA is TGCAGCGTTGGGGCAGGGGGGGGGATGAACACTGAAGCTTTCTTT.

The chain has TRBV11-2 and TRBJ2-1; D perhaps matches TRBD2 (5 bases). Trimming pared 1 base from V and 5 bases from J, leaving 12 bases between. The CDR3 runs 15 residues. Germline assignment: CDR1 SGHAT and CDR2 FQNNGV. The CDR3 region has the DNA TGTGCCAGCAGCTTAGGCGAGGGCCGGGACAATGAGCAGTTCTTC. Translating it yields CASSLGEGRDNEQFF.

The J gene is TRBJ1-2, the V gene TRBV10-3; D is perhaps TRBD1 (5 bases). The length of the CDR3 is 15 residues. V was pared by 4 bases and J by 4 bases, with 16 bases between. The germline gives CDR1 ENHRY, CDR2 SYGVKD. In DNA, the CDR3 is TGTGCCATCAGTGGGCCAGAAACGGGGGGCTATGGCTACACCTTC. Its translation: CAISGPETGGYGYTF.

This clonotype was picked up many times. This rearrangement joins TRBV28 to TRBJ1-5; unclear D gene. Trimming removed 3 bases from V and 7 bases from J, with 10 bases in between. Germline CDR1 reads MDHEN; CDR2 reads SYDVKM. The CDR3 length is 13 residues. CDR3 DNA sequence: TGTGCCAGCAGTTTGGAGGGTTCGCAGCCCCAGCATTTT. Protein: CASSLEGSQPQHF.

This clonotype appeared many times. The V and J genes are TRBV11-2 and TRBJ2-7; D remains ambiguous. The CDR3 totals 14 residues. V lost 0 bases, J lost 3 bases, and 9 bases lay in between. Germline V gives CDR1 SGHAT, CDR2 FQNNGV. CDR3 nucleotides: TGTGCCAGCAGCTTAGATACGGACGGCTACGAGCAGTACTTC. This encodes CASSLDTDGYEQYF.

The chain employs TRBV7-2 and TRBJ2-3; D gene unclear. The CDR3 covers 15 residues. CDR1 is SGHTA, CDR2 FQGNSA, per germline. V shed 4 bases and J shed 4 bases, with 15 bases lying between them. The CDR3 reads CASSSSPVRADTQYF. For the CDR3, the DNA is TGTGCCAGCAGCTCCAGCCCGGTGCGAGCAGATACGCAGTATTTT.

In its sample, this clonotype was seen many times. The chain couples TRBV5-5 to TRBJ1-1; tentative D call: TRBD1 (5 bases). The CDR3 spans 16 residues. CDR1 SGHKS and CDR2 YYEKEE come from the germline V gene (reference sequence). V was pared by 2 bases and J by 5 bases, with 19 bases between. The CDR3 spells CASSLGWQGGSTEAFF. In nucleotides, the CDR3 is TGTGCCAGCAGCTTAGGTTGGCAGGGCGGTTCGACTGAAGCTTTCTTT.

There are a few counts of this clonotype. V is TRBV28 and J is TRBJ2-1; a possible D gene is TRBD2 (6 bases). CDR1 and CDR2 from the germline V gene are MDHEN and SYDVKM. V dropped 5 bases and J dropped 1 base, with 12 bases sitting between them. The CDR3 spans 15 residues. The CDR3 DNA reads as TGTGCCAGCAGTCCGGAGGGTCGTTCCTACAATGAGCAGTTCTTC. It encodes CASSPEGRSYNEQFF.

The chain has TRBV7-9 and TRBJ2-7; TRBD1 aligns across 9 bases. With 5 bases clipped from V and 5 bases from J, the junction kept 7 bases outside the gene matches. The CDR3 totals 14 residues. From germline, CDR1 is SEHNR and CDR2 FQNEAQ (reference sequence). The CDR3 region is CASSRGDRVNEQYF. For the CDR3, the DNA is TGTGCCAGCAGCCGGGGGGACAGGGTGAACGAGCAGTACTTC.

This clonotype appeared a few times. An end of the junction does not agree with germline; a read error may underlie this. This chain joins TRBV5-8 and TRBJ1-6; D is unclear. CDR1 is SGHTS, CDR2 YDEGEE, per germline. The CDR3 runs to 14 residues. The CDR3 reads CASSLAGHNSPLHF. CDR3 sequence (DNA): TGTGCCAGCAGTTTGGCGGGCCATAATTCACCCCTCCACTTT.

This clonotype was recorded at least ten times. V usage is TRBV28 and J usage is TRBJ1-2; D is uncertain. V was pared by 5 bases and J by 3 bases, with 13 bases between. This CDR3 spans 14 amino acids. CDR1 MDHEN and CDR2 SYDVKM come from the germline V gene. The CDR3 DNA sequence: TGTGCCAGCAGTCCACTAACATCTTACTATGGCTACACCTTC. Translated: CASSPLTSYYGYTF.

This clonotype was detected ten times or more. The rearrangement joins TRBV12-3 or TRBV12-4 to TRBJ2-5; unclear D gene. The CDR3 is made up of 13 amino acids. Trimming left V 4 bases short and J 2 bases short, with 8 bases between. The CDR3 DNA sequence: TGTGCCAGCAGTTCGCTGATTCAAGAGACCCAGTACTTC. Residues: CASSSLIQETQYF.

There are many counts of this clonotype. The gene calls are TRBV20-1 and TRBJ2-7; 9 bases agree with TRBD2. The CDR3 has 14 residues. Germline V gives CDR1 DFQATT, CDR2 SNEGSKA (reference sequence). V shed 3 bases, J shed 0 bases, and the junction held 3 bases outside the gene matches. The CDR3 spells CSARVAGASYEQYF. The CDR3 region has the DNA TGCAGTGCTAGGGTAGCGGGGGCCTCCTACGAGCAGTACTTC.

This clonotype was detected many times. The V call is TRBV6-1, the J call TRBJ2-7; D gene ambiguous. The germline V gene has CDR1 MNHNS and CDR2 SASEGT. V was cut by 9 bases and J by 2 bases, with 11 bases left in between. The CDR3 is made up of 12 amino acids. CDR3 nucleotide sequence: TGTGCCAGTAATACCGCGACCTACGAGCAGTACTTC. Its translation: CASNTATYEQYF.

This clonotype was seen ten or more times. The chain is built from TRBV2 and TRBJ2-7; D not resolved. V lost 0 bases and J lost 6, with 15 bases in between. Germline CDR1 and CDR2: SNHLY and FYNNEI. The CDR3 consists of 15 residues. The CDR3 coding sequence is TGTGCCAGCAGTGAAGCGCTTCGAGGATCAGGCGAGCAGTACTTC. It is translated as CASSEALRGSGEQYF.

The chain employs TRBV6-1 and TRBJ2-7; D is perhaps TRBD2 (5 bases). Trimming shortened V by 8 bases and J by 6 bases, and 17 bases separated the two germline ends. The CDR3 runs to 13 residues. Germline V CDR1 and CDR2: MNHNS, SASEGT. The CDR3 spells CASGVGRRGEQYF. CDR3 coding DNA: TGTGCCAGCGGTGTCGGACGACGGGGCGAGCAGTACTTC.

A few counts support this clonotype. The chain recombines TRBV12-3 or TRBV12-4 with TRBJ1-3, with unresolved D. The CDR3 extends over 13 amino acids. The V and J ends lost 6 bases and 4 bases respectively, with 10 bases between them. As DNA, the CDR3 is TGTGCCAGCAGCCTAAGACGGGGAAACACCATATATTTT. This gives the protein CASSLRRGNTIYF.

The chain couples TRBV7-9 to TRBJ1-4; TRBD1 might be the D (5 bases). The germline V gene has CDR1 SEHNR and CDR2 FQNEAQ (reference sequence). V shed 6 bases and J shed 8 bases, with 19 bases lying between them. The CDR3 has 15 residues. The CDR3 region is CASSSSGGKREKLFF. CDR3 sequence (DNA): TGTGCCAGCAGTTCGAGTGGGGGGAAAAGGGAAAAACTGTTTTTT.

The J gene is TRBJ2-7, the V gene TRBV30; 7 bases are shared with TRBD1. CDR3 length: 14 amino acids. Germline loops: CDR1 GTSNPN, CDR2 SVGIG (reference sequence). V lost 0 bases, J lost 4 bases, and 6 bases stayed unmatched. The CDR3: CAWSVSRQGYEQYF. The CDR3 DNA reads TGTGCCTGGAGTGTATCGAGACAGGGTTACGAGCAGTACTTC.

This clonotype was detected ten times or more. The chain recombines TRBV28 with TRBJ1-1, with unresolved D. Trimming took 1 base from V and 1 from J, leaving 10 bases between them. Germline values: CDR1 MDHEN, CDR2 SYDVKM. This CDR3 has 15 amino acids. The CDR3 coding sequence is TGTGCCAGCAGTTTATTAGCGGTATGGAACACTGAAGCTTTCTTT. It translates to CASSLLAVWNTEAFF.

This clonotype was detected a few times. The chain links TRBV5-1 to TRBJ1-1, with 7 bases matching TRBD1. The CDR3 loop spans 15 amino acids. V lost 4 bases and J lost 0; bases outside the gene matches: 6. Germline V gene sequence: CDR1 SGHRS, CDR2 YFSETQ. For the CDR3, the DNA is TGCGCCAGCAGCCTAACGGACAGGTTGAACACTGAAGCTTTCTTT. Its translation: CASSLTDRLNTEAFF.